This paragraph reports one T cell receptor (beta chain). The sample is drawn from a study of Ad26.COV2.S vaccination and SARS-CoV-2 variants. About the research overall: Ad26.COV2.S shots went into the muscle once or twice, 56 days apart.

Assay used: immunoSEQ multiplex PCR; TCRdb lists only in-frame clones, some missing. The table records 300,000 to 500,000 clones, 70% to 90% of them present only once. As to treatment: some 20 received Ad26.COV2.S at low or high dose, single or two shots; five or six received placebo; per-sample allocation not given. Sampling was performed 63 days after the first vaccine or placebo injection. The CDR3 spans 13 residues. Trimming stripped 8 bases from V and 1 base from J, with 11 bases between. CDR1 ENHRY and CDR2 SYGVKD come from the germline V gene. The J gene is TRBJ1-1, the V gene TRBV10-3, with D hard to call. The material sequenced was peripheral blood, taken in a trial of Ad26.COV2.S vaccine versus placebo. The clonotype comes from a person aged 18-60 years who received the Ad26.COV2.S COVID-19 vaccine or a placebo. CDR3 amino acids: CAIGGPQNTEAFF. In nucleotides, the CDR3 is TGTGCCATCGGAGGGCCCCAGAACACTGAAGCTTTCTTT.